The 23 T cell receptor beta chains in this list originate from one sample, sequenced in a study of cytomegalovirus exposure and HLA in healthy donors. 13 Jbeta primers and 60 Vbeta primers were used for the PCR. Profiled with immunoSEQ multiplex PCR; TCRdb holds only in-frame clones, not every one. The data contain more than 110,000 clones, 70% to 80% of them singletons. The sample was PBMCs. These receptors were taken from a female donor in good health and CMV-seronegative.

Here the CDR3 DNA reads TGTGCCTGGGGGACAGGGGGCCGAGGAAACACCATATATTTT. Translating it yields CAWGTGGRGNTIYF. This chain connects TRBV30 to TRBJ1-3, with 12 positions matching TRBD1. V trimming: 5 bases; J trimming: 4 bases; junction bases outside the gene matches: 3. CDR1 is GTSNPN and CDR2 is SVGIG in the germline V gene (reference sequence). CDR3 size: 14 residues.

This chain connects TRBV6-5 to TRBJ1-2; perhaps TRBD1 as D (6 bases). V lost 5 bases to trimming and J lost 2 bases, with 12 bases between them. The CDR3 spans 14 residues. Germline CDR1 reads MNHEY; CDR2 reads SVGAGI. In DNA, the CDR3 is TGTGCCAGCAGTCGTACCCAGGGGAACTATGGCTACACCTTC. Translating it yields CASSRTQGNYGYTF.

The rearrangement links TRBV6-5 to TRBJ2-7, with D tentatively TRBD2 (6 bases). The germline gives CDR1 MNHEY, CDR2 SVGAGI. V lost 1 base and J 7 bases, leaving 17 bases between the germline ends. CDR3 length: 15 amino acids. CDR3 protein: CASSYYGKRAGEQYF. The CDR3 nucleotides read TGTGCCAGCAGTTACTACGGGAAGCGTGCGGGGGAGCAGTACTTC.

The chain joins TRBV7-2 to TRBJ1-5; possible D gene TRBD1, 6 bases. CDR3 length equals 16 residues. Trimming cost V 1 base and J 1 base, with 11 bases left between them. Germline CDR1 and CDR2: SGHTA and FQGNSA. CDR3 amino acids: CASSLGTVFSNQPQHF. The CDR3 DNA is TGTGCCAGCAGCTTAGGGACAGTTTTCAGCAATCAGCCCCAGCATTTT. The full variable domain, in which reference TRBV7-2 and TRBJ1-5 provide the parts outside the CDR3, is GAGVSQSPSNKVTEKGKDVELRCDPISGHTALYWYRQSLGQGLEFLIYFQGNSAPDKSGLPSDRFSAERTGGSVSTLTIQRTQQEDSAVYLCASSLGTVFSNQPQHFGDGTRLSIL.

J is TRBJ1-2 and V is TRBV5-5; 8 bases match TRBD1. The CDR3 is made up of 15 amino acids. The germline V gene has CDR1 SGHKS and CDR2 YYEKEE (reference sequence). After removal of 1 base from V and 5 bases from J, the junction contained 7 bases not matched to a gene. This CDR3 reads CASSLFAGGGYGYTF. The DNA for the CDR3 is TGTGCCAGCAGCTTGTTCGCAGGGGGCGGTTATGGCTACACCTTC. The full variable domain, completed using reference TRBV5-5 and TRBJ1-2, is DAGVTQSPTHLIKTRGQQVTLRCSPISGHKSVSWYQQVLGQGPQFIFQYYEKEERGRGNFPDRFSARQFPNYSSELNVNALLLGDSALYLCASSLFAGGGYGYTFGSGTRLTVV.

The CDR3 nucleotides are TGTGCCAGTCGAAGTATAGCGGGAGGGCCGAACGGGGAGCTGTTTTTT. This gives the protein CASRSIAGGPNGELFF. The chain uses TRBV7-2 and TRBJ2-2; 11 nucleotides match TRBD2. This CDR3 has 16 amino acids. V shed 9 bases and J 7 bases; nucleotides not matched to a gene: 13. CDR1 SGHTA and CDR2 FQGNSA come from the germline V gene.

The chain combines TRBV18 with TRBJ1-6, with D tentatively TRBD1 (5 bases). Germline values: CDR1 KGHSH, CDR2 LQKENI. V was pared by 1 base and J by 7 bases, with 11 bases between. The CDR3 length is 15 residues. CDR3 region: CASSPQGAKNSPLHF. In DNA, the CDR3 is TGTGCCAGCTCACCACAAGGGGCTAAGAATTCACCCCTCCACTTT.

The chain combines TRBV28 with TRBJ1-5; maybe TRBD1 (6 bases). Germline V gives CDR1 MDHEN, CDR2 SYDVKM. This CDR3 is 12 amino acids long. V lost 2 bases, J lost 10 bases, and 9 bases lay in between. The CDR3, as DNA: TGTGCCAGCAGTTTAGGGGGGGCCCCCCAGCATTTT. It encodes CASSLGGAPQHF.

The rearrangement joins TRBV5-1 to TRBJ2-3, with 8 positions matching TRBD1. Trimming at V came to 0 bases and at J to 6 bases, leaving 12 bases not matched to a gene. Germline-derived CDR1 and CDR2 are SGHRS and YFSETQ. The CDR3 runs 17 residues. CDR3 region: CASSLGQGQARRDTQYF. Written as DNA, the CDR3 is TGCGCCAGCAGCTTGGGTCAGGGACAGGCCCGTAGGGATACGCAGTATTTT.

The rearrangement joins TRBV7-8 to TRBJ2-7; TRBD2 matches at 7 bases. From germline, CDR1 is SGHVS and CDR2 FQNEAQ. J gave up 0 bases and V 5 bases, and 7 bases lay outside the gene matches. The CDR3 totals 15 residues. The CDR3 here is CASSPGEGSSYEQYF. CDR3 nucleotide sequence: TGTGCCAGCAGCCCCGGGGAGGGGAGCTCCTACGAGCAGTACTTC.

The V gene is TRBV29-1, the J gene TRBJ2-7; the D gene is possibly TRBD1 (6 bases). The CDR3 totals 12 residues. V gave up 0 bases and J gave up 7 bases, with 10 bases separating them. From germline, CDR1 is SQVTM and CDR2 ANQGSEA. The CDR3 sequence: CSVEDGGAEQYF. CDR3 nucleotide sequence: TGCAGCGTTGAAGATGGGGGCGCGGAGCAGTACTTC.

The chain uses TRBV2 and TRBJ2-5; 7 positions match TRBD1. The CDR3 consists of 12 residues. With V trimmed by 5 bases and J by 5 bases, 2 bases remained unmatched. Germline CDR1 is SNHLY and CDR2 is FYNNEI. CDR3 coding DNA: TGTGCCAGCAGTTTGGACAGGGAGACCCAGTACTTC. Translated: CASSLDRETQYF.

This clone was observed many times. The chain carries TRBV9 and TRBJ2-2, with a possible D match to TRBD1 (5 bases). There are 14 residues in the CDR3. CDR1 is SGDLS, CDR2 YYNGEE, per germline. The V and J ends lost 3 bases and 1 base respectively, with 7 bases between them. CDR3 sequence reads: CASSAQGNTGELFF. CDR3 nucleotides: TGTGCCAGCAGCGCTCAGGGGAACACCGGGGAGCTGTTTTTT.

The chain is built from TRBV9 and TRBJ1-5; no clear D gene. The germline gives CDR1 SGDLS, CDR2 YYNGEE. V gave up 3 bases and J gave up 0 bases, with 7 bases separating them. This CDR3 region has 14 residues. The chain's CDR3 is CASSARDSNQPQHF. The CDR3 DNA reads TGTGCCAGCAGCGCTCGGGATAGCAATCAGCCCCAGCATTTT.

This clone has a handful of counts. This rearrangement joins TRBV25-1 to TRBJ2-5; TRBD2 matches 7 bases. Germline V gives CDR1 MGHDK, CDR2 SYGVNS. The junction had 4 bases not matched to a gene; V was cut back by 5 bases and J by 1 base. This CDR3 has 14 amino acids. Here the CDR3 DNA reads TGTGCCAGCAGTTCCGGGACTACCCAAGAGACCCAGTACTTC. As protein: CASSSGTTQETQYF.

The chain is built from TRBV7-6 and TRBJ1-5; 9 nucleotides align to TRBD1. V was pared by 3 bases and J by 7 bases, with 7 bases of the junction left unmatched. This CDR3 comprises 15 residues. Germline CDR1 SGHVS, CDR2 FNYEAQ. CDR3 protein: CASSLGTGSRQPQHF. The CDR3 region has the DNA TGTGCCAGCAGCTTGGGGACAGGGTCTAGGCAGCCCCAGCATTTT.

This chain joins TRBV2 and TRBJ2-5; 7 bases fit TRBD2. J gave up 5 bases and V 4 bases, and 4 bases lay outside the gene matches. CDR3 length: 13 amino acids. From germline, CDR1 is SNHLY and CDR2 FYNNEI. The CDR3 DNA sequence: TGTGCCAGCAGTGCACTAGCGCGGGAGACCCAGTACTTC. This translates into CASSALARETQYF.

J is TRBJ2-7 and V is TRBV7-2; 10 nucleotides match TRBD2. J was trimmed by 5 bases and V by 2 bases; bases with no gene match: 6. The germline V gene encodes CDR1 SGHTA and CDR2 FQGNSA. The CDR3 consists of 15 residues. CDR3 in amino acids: CASSLPPSGSDEQYF. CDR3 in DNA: TGTGCCAGCAGCTTACCCCCTAGCGGGAGCGACGAGCAGTACTTC. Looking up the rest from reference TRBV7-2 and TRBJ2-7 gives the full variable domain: GAGVSQSPSNKVTEKGKDVELRCDPISGHTALYWYRQSLGQGLEFLIYFQGNSAPDKSGLPSDRFSAERTGGSVSTLTIQRTQQEDSAVYLCASSLPPSGSDEQYFGPGTRLTVT.

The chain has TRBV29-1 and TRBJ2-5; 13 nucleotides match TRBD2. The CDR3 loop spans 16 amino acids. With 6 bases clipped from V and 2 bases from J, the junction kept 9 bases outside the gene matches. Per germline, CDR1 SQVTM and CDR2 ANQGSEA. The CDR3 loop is CSVAGTSGVAQETQYF. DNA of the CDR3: TGCAGCGTAGCCGGGACTAGCGGGGTAGCTCAAGAGACCCAGTACTTC. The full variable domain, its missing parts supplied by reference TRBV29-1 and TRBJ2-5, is SAVISQKPSRDICQRGTSLTIQCQVDSQVTMMFWYRQQPGQSLTLIATANQGSEATYESGFVIDKFPISRPNLTFSTLTVSNMSPEDSSIYLCSVAGTSGVAQETQYFGPGTRLLVL.

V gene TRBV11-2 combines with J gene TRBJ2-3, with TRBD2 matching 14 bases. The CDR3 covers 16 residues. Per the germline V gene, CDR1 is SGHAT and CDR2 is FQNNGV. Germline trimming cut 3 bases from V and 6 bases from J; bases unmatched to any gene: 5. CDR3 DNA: TGTGCCAGCAGCTTTGGACTAGCGGGAGGCCTGGATACGCAGTATTTT. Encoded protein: CASSFGLAGGLDTQYF.

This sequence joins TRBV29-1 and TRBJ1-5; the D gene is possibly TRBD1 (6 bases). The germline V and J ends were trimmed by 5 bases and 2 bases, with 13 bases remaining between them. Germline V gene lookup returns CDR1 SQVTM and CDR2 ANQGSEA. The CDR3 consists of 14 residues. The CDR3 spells CSVPGQRRNQPQHF. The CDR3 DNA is TGCAGCGTTCCTGGACAGCGTCGCAATCAGCCCCAGCATTTT.

The CDR3 loop is CASSAIGGSYEQYF. For the CDR3, the DNA is TGTGCCAGCAGCGCAATAGGAGGCTCCTACGAGCAGTACTTC. This chain uses TRBV9 with TRBJ2-7, with D perhaps matching TRBD2 (5 bases). The CDR3 is 14 amino acids. Germline assignment: CDR1 SGDLS and CDR2 YYNGEE. Trimming shortened V by 3 bases and J by 0 bases, and 10 bases separated the two germline ends.

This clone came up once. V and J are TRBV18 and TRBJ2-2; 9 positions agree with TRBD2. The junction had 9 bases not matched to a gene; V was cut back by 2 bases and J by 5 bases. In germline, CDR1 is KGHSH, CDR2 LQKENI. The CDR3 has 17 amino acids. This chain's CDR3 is CASSPSRGGGVTGELFF. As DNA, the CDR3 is TGTGCCAGCTCACCATCGCGGGGGGGCGGCGTTACCGGGGAGCTGTTTTTT.